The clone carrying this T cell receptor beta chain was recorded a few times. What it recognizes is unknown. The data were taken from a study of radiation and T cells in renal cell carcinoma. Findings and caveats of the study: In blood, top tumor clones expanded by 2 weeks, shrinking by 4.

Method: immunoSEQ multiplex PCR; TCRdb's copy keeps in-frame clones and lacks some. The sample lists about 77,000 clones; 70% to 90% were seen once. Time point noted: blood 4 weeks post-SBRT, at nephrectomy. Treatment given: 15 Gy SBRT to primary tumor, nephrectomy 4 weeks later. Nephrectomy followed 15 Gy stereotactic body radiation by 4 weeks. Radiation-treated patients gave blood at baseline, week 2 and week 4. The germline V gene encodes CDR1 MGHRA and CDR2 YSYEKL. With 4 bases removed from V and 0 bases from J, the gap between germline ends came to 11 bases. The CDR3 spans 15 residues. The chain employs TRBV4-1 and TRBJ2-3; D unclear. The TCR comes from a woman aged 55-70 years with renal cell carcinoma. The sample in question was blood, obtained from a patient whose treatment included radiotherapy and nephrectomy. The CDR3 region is CASSPVVPSTDTQYF. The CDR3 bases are TGCGCCAGCAGCCCCGTCGTCCCGAGCACAGATACGCAGTATTTT.